Given below is one T cell receptor beta chain in context. The antigen it binds to is not known. Qualities for individual bases were not recorded, and no much larger clone is one base off. Library preparation employed the immunoSEQ multiplex PCR assay. TCRdb's version of the immuneACCESS table is confined to in-frame rearrangements and falls short of the full clone set. An unresolved V gene accounts for under half of the shortfall where checked; the remainder is of unknown origin. The sample table lists 59,000 or so clones, over 85% of them with a count of one. The ten biggest clones cover roughly 4% of the sample. The record originates from a study of technical replicates of blood from several donors (dated by TCRdb to the late 2010s). Based on the germline V gene (reference sequence), the CDR1 and CDR2 sequences are SGHNT and YYREEE. CDR3 length: 13 amino acids, cysteine to phenylalanine. The CDR3 DNA has 39 bases and is translated from base 1. The germline V and J ends show losses of 2 bases and 5 bases respectively, and no gene match explains 0 bases of the junction.

The clonotype was recovered from a human donor in good health. Some clones in this sample may be carry-over from other donors' samples. The source material was PBMCs. In this chain, TRBV5-4 is recombined with TRBJ2-1, with 8 middle bases fitting TRBD2. The bases are TGTGCCAGCAGCTTCGGGGGGGACAATGAGCAGTTCTTC. Its protein reads: CASSFGGDNEQFF.